This T cell receptor beta chain was retrieved from a study of blood T cells in healthy people across ages (dated by TCRdb to between 2015 and 2017). For the study in its entirety: In model experiments, roughly one uniquely barcoded TCR beta cDNA molecule per two T cells was captured by template switching. Using deep sequencing normalized with unique cDNA molecular identifiers, the study measured how TCR beta repertoire diversity changes with age. The donors were divided into four age groups: young (average about 16 years), middle-aged (approximately 39), aged (62) and long-lived (nearly 85). To avoid experimental bias, donors of different ages were distributed randomly across sequencing lanes. Two additional independent replicas of 1 million unique cDNA reads from the same blood draw were analyzed for two donors (one aged 18 to 30 and one aged 80 or older).

The CDR3 starts with the cysteine, ends with the phenylalanine, and has 16 residues. The CDR3 DNA has 48 bases and is translated from base 1. V and J are truncated by 6 bases and 6 bases respectively, leaving an intervening sequence of 25 bases. Looking up the germline V gene (reference sequence) yields CDR1 DFQATT and CDR2 SNEGSKA. This clonotype showed up just a few times. Its antigen remains unidentified. Base quality data are lacking; no much larger clone is found one base away. The library was obtained by 5' RACE. The sequencer was an Illumina HiSeq 2500. A second PCR of 7 to 11 cycles was performed with a sample-barcoded 5' primer and a J-beta primer mix. Each TCR beta cDNA molecule received a unique molecular identifier from a template-switch 5' adaptor carrying 12 random nucleotides. Each sample yielded at least 2.5 million CDR3-containing paired-end reads. The Mint cDNA synthesis kit, primed by a TRBC-specific oligonucleotide, was used to synthesize first-strand cDNA from all RNA. Following uracil-DNA glycosylase treatment, a first 18-cycle PCR with universal primers M1SS and BC2_uni_R was performed on all cDNA. The source study handled its data this way. For normalization, 1 million high-quality reads were randomly selected from each sample, with every read carrying a distinct molecular identifier. Reads sharing molecular identifiers were discarded rather than binned into consensus sequences. MiTCR, with a Q25 quality threshold and the strictest error-elimination algorithm, was used for CDR3 identification, clonotype clustering and error correction. A nonparametric unseen species model with Euler transformation was used to estimate a lower bound on total TCR beta diversity. The public reads were reanalyzed by TCRdb: fastp trimming at Q25, MiXCR alignment, in-frame beta chains only. Rows merge per CDR3 protein into single entries with the most common DNA and genes. The V and J calls here are based on TCRdb, not the publication. The sample table lists 1,300,000 or so distinct CDR3 sequences, around 55% of them with a count of one. Jointly, the top ten make up over 6.5% of the sample.

Systemically healthy Caucasian individuals from Russia, some 38 in total and aged roughly 6 to 100 years, were included as donors. Each donor gave 8.5 to 10 milliliters of peripheral blood, collected into EDTA-treated Vacutainer tubes. PBMCs were isolated by Ficoll-Paque density-gradient centrifugation, with at least 6 million obtained per sample. Total RNA was extracted from PBMCs with Trizol reagent, with at least 6 micrograms obtained per sample. Naive CD45RAhigh/CD27high T cell percentages were measured by flow cytometry on a PBMC aliquot from every donor. Broader findings and caveats from the paper: Compared with the aged group, the long-lived group had more naive CD4+ T cells, fewer expanded clones and increased TCR diversity, a pattern suggesting age selection. Donor CMV infection status was unknown, potentially confounding age-related changes in expanded clonotypes. As age increased, observed TCR beta diversity per million T cells dropped in a roughly linear way, and a significant reduction was already evident by age about 40. Bulk unsorted PBMC profiling prevented conclusive comparison of naive and antigen-experienced compartments. The percentage of naive T cells measured by flow cytometry correlated strongly with observed TCR beta diversity. Estimates of total diversity based on one million sequenced T cells were considered lower bounds and underestimates.

The TCR was taken from a man aged 18-30 years in good health. This sequence uses TRBV20-1 and TRBJ2-3; possibly the D gene is TRBD2, per 8 matching bases. Sequenced material: blood. Read as DNA, the sequence is TGCAGTGCCAATAAAGGACTAGCAGGGGGTGGGGATACGCAGTATTTT. This is translated as CSANKGLAGGGDTQYF.